Listed below are T cell receptor beta chains from one sample, sequenced in a study of blood T cell repertoires in COVID-19. Clones were sequenced by immunoSEQ multiplex PCR, and TCRdb holds only the in-frame ones, with some missing. Seen here are over 100,000 clones, 70% to 90% observed once, and the top ten hold less than 1.5%. The sequenced material came from peripheral blood. The receptor set was obtained from a man aged 35 to 55 with acute or convalescent COVID-19. Both conserved end residues are part of each CDR3. Each record gives: J gene, clone size, V gene, D gene, CDR3 DNA, CDR3 protein. D genes are given only for firm matches. Not every row has a clone size; where given, it reads once, few, many or a size class.

>TRBJ2-2|.|TRBV5-1|.
TGCGCCAGCAGCTCACGACAGATGAACACCGGGGAGCTGTTTTTT
CASSSRQMNTGELFF
>TRBJ2-1|.|TRBV5-1|TRBD2
TGCGCCAGCAGCCCCTTAGGGACTAGCGGGGGAAACAATGAGCAGTTCTTC
CASSPLGTSGGNNEQFF
>TRBJ2-7|.|TRBV2|.
TGTGCCAGCAGTGGACTAGTCTACGAGCAGTACTTC
CASSGLVYEQYF
>TRBJ2-7|.|TRBV6-5|TRBD1
TGTGCCAGCAGTTACGGGACAGGCCCCTACGAGCAGTACTTC
CASSYGTGPYEQYF
>TRBJ2-5|.|TRBV29-1|TRBD2
TGCAGCGTTAGGGGACTAGCGGGGGGAGAGACCCAGTACTTC
CSVRGLAGGETQYF
>TRBJ2-4|once|TRBV27|TRBD2
TGTGCCAGCAGTTCAAGGACTAGCGGAGCGGCCAAAAACATTCAGTACTTC
CASSSRTSGAAKNIQYF
>TRBJ2-5|once|TRBV7-3|.
TGTGCCAGCAGCCCAACCCCGGGACTCGGGGAGACCCAGTACTTC
CASSPTPGLGETQYF
>TRBJ1-2|.|TRBV4-3|.
TGCGCCAGCAGCCAAGAGGGCAGCCCTCCCTATGGCTACACCTTC
CASSQEGSPPYGYTF
>TRBJ2-2|.|TRBV7-2|.
TGTGCCAGCAGCTTAAGGGGTCAGGGCGGAACCGGGGAGCTGTTTTTT
CASSLRGQGGTGELFF
>TRBJ2-6|.|TRBV7-6|.
TGTGCCAGCAGCCTGGGAGGGGGGCGCCAGGTTGGGGCCAACGTCCTGACTTTC
CASSLGGGRQVGANVLTF
>TRBJ2-7|.|TRBV23-1|.
TGCGCCAGCAGTCAGGGGGCCGCCTACGAGCAGTACTTC
CASSQGAAYEQYF
>TRBJ1-3|.|TRBV7-2|.
TGTGCCAGCACCTCACAGTACTCTGGAAACACCATATATTTT
CASTSQYSGNTIYF
>TRBJ2-7|.|TRBV29-1|TRBD1
TGCAGCGTTGAGATGGACAGGAGGTACGAGCAGTACTTC
CSVEMDRRYEQYF
>TRBJ1-2|.|TRBV18|.
TGTGCCAGCTCACCCGACATCTCTAACTATGGCTACACCTTC
CASSPDISNYGYTF
>TRBJ2-7|.|TRBV19|TRBD2
TGTGCCAGTACCAAAAAGAACGGACCCCCGGGAGGCGAGCAGTACTTC
CASTKKNGPPGGEQYF
>TRBJ1-2|.|TRBV5-4|.
TGTGCCAGCAGCTTGACTTTGGGGAGGGGGGTGATGGGCTACACCTTC
CASSLTLGRGVMGYTF
>TRBJ1-2|few|TRBV15|TRBD1
TGTGCCACCAGCAGAGACCCCACAGTCGGACAGGTTGGCTACACCTTC
CATSRDPTVGQVGYTF
>TRBJ2-6|.|TRBV5-1|TRBD1
TGCGCCAGCAGCGTACAGGGGGCTGGGGCCAACGTCCTGACTTTC
CASSVQGAGANVLTF
>TRBJ1-1|.|TRBV9|TRBD1
TGTGCCAGCAGCGTAGATCTGGTGGACAGGGCCGGCGCTGAAGCTTTCTTT
CASSVDLVDRAGAEAFF
>TRBJ2-3|.|TRBV11-2|.
TGTGCCAGCAGCTTAGAGATGAGGGAAGGTACGCAGTATTTT
CASSLEMREGTQYF
>TRBJ1-2|.|TRBV6-5|TRBD1
TGTGCCAGCAGTCCGGGACAGGGCCTTTATGGCTACACCTTC
CASSPGQGLYGYTF
>TRBJ2-7|once|TRBV30|TRBD1
TGTGCCTTTGGGACAGGCTCCTACGAGCAGTACTTC
CAFGTGSYEQYF
>TRBJ1-5|.|TRBV2|.
TGTGCCAGCCGAAAGCAGACCACGGAGAATCAGCCCCAGCATTTT
CASRKQTTENQPQHF
>TRBJ1-4|.|TRBV6-6|TRBD1
TGTGCCTCAACCAGGGGGCAACGGGAAAAACTGTTTTTT
CASTRGQREKLFF
>TRBJ1-3|few|TRBV18|TRBD1
TGTGCCAGCTCACCCTCGACAGGGGGAAACACCATATATTTT
CASSPSTGGNTIYF
>TRBJ2-2|.|TRBV7-9|TRBD2
TGTGCCAGCAGCCTCGAGGGGGGACTAGCGGGGTCCGGAACCGGGGAGCTGTTTTTT
CASSLEGGLAGSGTGELFF
>TRBJ2-1|once|TRBV15|TRBD2
TGTGCCACCAGCAGAGCGAGGCCCGGGACTAGCGGGAGGGCCAGGTTAAATGAGCAGTTCTTC
CATSRARPGTSGRARLNEQFF
>TRBJ2-5|once|TRBV6-6|TRBD2
TGTGCCAGCAGACCTAGCGGGAGTAGGGAGACCCAGTACTTC
CASRPSGSRETQYF
>TRBJ2-5|.|TRBV6-5|.
TGTGCCAGCAGTTACTCAGGGGGGGTCCCGGAGACCCAGTACTTC
CASSYSGGVPETQYF
>TRBJ2-7|few|TRBV6-2/TRBV6-3|.
TGTGCCAGCAGTTTACGGCGGGGATCCTACGAGCAGTACTTC
CASSLRRGSYEQYF
>TRBJ1-3|.|TRBV7-9|.
TGTGCCAGCAGCAAGACAGCCTCTGGAAACACCATATATTTT
CASSKTASGNTIYF
>TRBJ1-1|.|TRBV7-8|.
TGTGCCAGCAGCTCCATGGGGGCGGTGAACACTGAAGCTTTCTTT
CASSSMGAVNTEAFF
>TRBJ1-6|few|TRBV2|TRBD1
TGTGCCAGCAGTGAACAGGGGGCTAATTCACCCCTCCACTTT
CASSEQGANSPLHF
>TRBJ2-3|.|TRBV3-1/TRBV3-2|.
TGTGCCAGCAGCCCCCTATTAGCAGATACGCAGTATTTT
CASSPLLADTQYF
>TRBJ2-3|.|TRBV6-1|TRBD1
TGTGCCAGCAGTGAACGATCGGGGACAGGGACTAGCACAGATACGCAGTATTTT
CASSERSGTGTSTDTQYF